The rows below give T cell receptor beta chains drawn from one sample of a study of cytomegalovirus exposure and HLA in healthy donors. Measured with immunoSEQ multiplex PCR; TCRdb has only the in-frame clones, and not every one. Among around 160,000 clones, approximately 79% were seen once, and the ten largest hold about 2%. Sequencing was carried out using PBMCs. The source is a human donor in good health. The CDR3 runs from the conserved cysteine through the conserved F or W.

V	J	CDR3
TRBV27	TRBJ2-5	CASSLGPGKAQYF
TRBV13	.	CASSLAGGASYEQYF
TRBV6-5	TRBJ1-1	CASSYSPGGKTEAFF
TRBV7-9	TRBJ2-5	CASSLETGGSQRQYF
TRBV7-9	TRBJ2-4	CASSPAEAWDIQYF
TRBV7-2	TRBJ2-7	CATRLAGIEGQYF
TRBV11-2	TRBJ2-7	CASSIGLAGSYEQYF
TRBV5-1	TRBJ1-1	CASSLDGQGSTEAFF
TRBV12-5	TRBJ2-1	CASGPDRVQFF
TRBV9	TRBJ2-1	CASSVGGGGNYNEQFF
TRBV6-1	TRBJ1-1	CASRRGQTNTEAFF
TRBV7-9	TRBJ2-5	CASSPGQETQYF
TRBV2	TRBJ2-5	CASYRAGVVQETQYF
TRBV5-1	TRBJ2-5	CASSARQGLKETQYF
TRBV25-1	TRBJ2-7	CASSNNYRQGAIDEQYF
TRBV5-6	TRBJ2-1	CASSLGQRGKNEQFF
TRBV11-2	TRBJ2-1	CASSFTGGGAYNEQFF
TRBV7-9	TRBJ1-1	CSSFSPSRDRGYTEAFF
TRBV5-1	TRBJ2-1	CASSSSGGYSYNEQFF
TRBV9	TRBJ1-2	CASSGIKDTRANYGYTF
TRBV7-9	TRBJ2-3	CSSSFGGGSGYSDTQYF
TRBV7-2	TRBJ2-1	CASSWGLAGGREQFF
TRBV7-3	TRBJ2-3	CASSLGQATDTQYF
TRBV7-2	TRBJ1-5	CASSSFQGARQPQHF
TRBV5-1	TRBJ2-1	CASSLGLAGGFDEQFF